Below are 21 T cell receptor beta chains sequenced from a single sample in a study of blood T cell repertoires in COVID-19. The table came from immunoSEQ multiplex PCR; TCRdb's copy has only in-frame clones and leaves some out. The repertoire holds 300,000 to 450,000 clones, with around 87% as singletons. The sequencing input was PBMCs or T cells enriched from blood (not recorded which). The receptors originated from a man aged 25 to 40 who had recovered from COVID-19.

The rearrangement links TRBV7-8 to TRBJ1-3; no firm D call. The V gene lost 6 bases and the J gene lost 7 bases, with 7 bases spanning the gap. The germline V gene has CDR1 SGHVS and CDR2 FQNEAQ. The CDR3 extends over 11 amino acids. The CDR3 sequence: CASRNANTIYF. CDR3 DNA: TGTGCCAGCAGAAACGCGAACACCATATATTTT.

V is TRBV7-2 and J is TRBJ2-6, with D possibly matching TRBD1 (6 bases). The CDR3 covers 17 residues. Deletions cut 4 bases from V and 3 bases from J, with 16 bases between. From germline, CDR1 is SGHTA and CDR2 FQGNSA. CDR3 region: CASSYRDITLGANVLTF. DNA of the CDR3: TGTGCCAGCAGCTACCGGGACATTACCCTTGGGGCCAACGTCCTGACTTTC. Drawing the rest from reference TRBV7-2 and TRBJ2-6, the complete variable domain is GAGVSQSPSNKVTEKGKDVELRCDPISGHTALYWYRQSLGQGLEFLIYFQGNSAPDKSGLPSDRFSAERTGGSVSTLTIQRTQQEDSAVYLCASSYRDITLGANVLTFGAGSRLTVL.

This clone was picked up a small number of times. Different DNA sequences within this sample yield the same CDR3. DNA of the CDR3: TGTGCCAGCAGTTACTCGGGACAGGGCAATCAGCCCCAGCATTTT. Translating gives CASSYSGQGNQPQHF. This sequence joins TRBV6-5 and TRBJ1-5; 8 positions agree with TRBD1. J was trimmed by 2 bases and V by 0 bases; bases with no gene match: 0. The germline gives CDR1 MNHEY, CDR2 SVGAGI. The CDR3 is 15 residues long.

The chain carries TRBV19 and TRBJ1-1; D not resolved. V lost 0 bases, J lost 1 base, and 9 bases lay in between. Germline assignment: CDR1 LNHDA and CDR2 SQIVND (reference sequence). This CDR3 spans 15 amino acids. The CDR3 DNA is TGTGCCAGTAGTATAGATCTTAGCCCGAACACTGAAGCTTTCTTT. The encoded protein is CASSIDLSPNTEAFF.

The chain uses TRBV4-2 and TRBJ1-6; no clear D gene. The CDR3 is 15 residues long. The germline V gene encodes CDR1 LGHNA and CDR2 YNFKEQ. The V gene lost 0 bases and the J gene lost 10 bases, with 13 bases spanning the gap. CDR3 amino acids: CASSQEGRTGSPLHF. The CDR3 DNA is TGTGCCAGCAGCCAAGAGGGGAGAACGGGCTCACCCCTCCACTTT.

The chain carries TRBV20-1 and TRBJ1-1; 8 bases fit TRBD1. The CDR3 covers 11 residues. CDR1 is DFQATT, CDR2 SNEGSKA, per germline (reference sequence). The V gene end was trimmed by 6 bases and the J gene end by 11 bases; junction bases not matched to a gene: 8. CDR3 coding DNA: TGCAGTGCCCCCCAGGGGGCGTCGGCTTTCTTT. Encoded protein: CSAPQGASAFF.

The chain uses TRBV29-1 and TRBJ2-7; 12 bases map to TRBD1. Trimming at V came to 2 bases and at J to 1 base, leaving 9 bases not matched to a gene. The V gene's germline CDR1 is SQVTM and CDR2 ANQGSEA. There are 17 residues in the CDR3. The CDR3 sequence: CSVETGTGGDRSYEQYF. In DNA form, the CDR3 reads TGCAGCGTTGAAACAGGGACAGGGGGCGACAGATCCTACGAGCAGTACTTC.

CDR3 DNA: TGTGCCAGCAGCTTAGGGTTAGCGGGGGCAGATACGCAGTATTTT. Its translation is CASSLGLAGADTQYF. This chain uses TRBV7-2 with TRBJ2-3; 9 bases are shared with TRBD2. The germline CDR1 and CDR2 sequences are SGHTA and FQGNSA. The CDR3 is 15 amino acids. J was trimmed by 4 bases and V by 1 base; bases with no gene match: 3.

The V and J genes are TRBV12-3 or TRBV12-4 and TRBJ1-2; 7 nucleotides line up with TRBD1. The V and J ends lost 6 bases and 2 bases, in that order; junction bases with no gene match: 0. This CDR3 is built from 12 residues. DNA of the CDR3: TGTGCCAGCAGGGGACAGAACTATGGCTACACCTTC. It encodes CASRGQNYGYTF.

The CDR3 protein is CASGRQGHTEAFF. CDR3 DNA: TGTGCCAGCGGTCGGCAGGGCCACACTGAAGCTTTCTTT. The rearrangement links TRBV6-5 to TRBJ1-1; weak D call: TRBD1 (5 bases). CDR1 is MNHEY, CDR2 SVGAGI, per germline. V dropped 8 bases and J dropped 3 bases, with 13 bases sitting between them. The CDR3 covers 13 residues.

The sample holds many counts of this clone. This chain connects TRBV30 to TRBJ1-3; 7 positions match TRBD1. The CDR3 loop spans 16 amino acids. Looked up from germline, CDR1 is GTSNPN and CDR2 is SVGIG (reference sequence). With 1 base clipped from V and 0 bases from J, the junction kept 6 bases outside the gene matches. The CDR3, as DNA: TGTGCCTGGAGTGCACAGGGGCGACACTCTGGAAACACCATATATTTT. It is translated as CAWSAQGRHSGNTIYF.

The CDR3 here is CASSLGRDRGRGFATNEKLFF. CDR3 DNA: TGCGCCAGCAGCTTGGGAAGGGACAGGGGCCGCGGCTTTGCAACTAATGAAAAACTGTTTTTT. The rearrangement joins TRBV5-1 to TRBJ1-4; 10 bases align to TRBD1. Germline V lookup: CDR1 SGHRS, CDR2 YFSETQ. The CDR3 sequence is 21 residues long. The trim removed 0 bases at V and 0 bases at J, leaving 14 bases unmatched.

This clone was seen a single time. The J gene is TRBJ1-1, the V gene TRBV29-1; D uncertain. Trimming pared 4 bases from V and 1 base from J, leaving 10 bases between. Germline loops: CDR1 SQVTM, CDR2 ANQGSEA. There are 13 residues in the CDR3. The CDR3 loop reads CSVGEPQNTEAFF. CDR3 nucleotides: TGCAGCGTTGGGGAGCCCCAGAACACTGAAGCTTTCTTT.

The V gene is TRBV4-2, the J gene TRBJ1-4, with unresolved D. V shed 0 bases and J shed 7 bases, with 6 bases lying between them. The CDR3 spans 13 residues. The germline CDR1 and CDR2 sequences are LGHNA and YNFKEQ. The CDR3 spells CASSQDRSEKLFF. The CDR3 bases are TGTGCCAGCAGCCAAGATAGAAGTGAAAAACTGTTTTTT.

The V and J genes are TRBV9 and TRBJ1-2; TRBD1 matches 7 bases. The CDR3 is 16 amino acids. Losses at the gene ends were 3 bases for V and 4 bases for J; bases not matched to a gene: 12. The germline gives CDR1 SGDLS, CDR2 YYNGEE. This CDR3 reads CASSEPPTGNPYGYTF. The CDR3, as DNA: TGTGCCAGCAGCGAGCCCCCGACAGGGAACCCCTATGGCTACACCTTC.

Written as DNA, the CDR3 is TGTGCCAGCACCTCGACAGTTTTTAATTCACCCCTCCACTTT. Protein sequence: CASTSTVFNSPLHF. The chain employs TRBV6-5 and TRBJ1-6, with a possible D match to TRBD1 (5 bases). Per germline, CDR1 MNHEY and CDR2 SVGAGI. Trimming removed 7 bases from V and 6 bases from J, with 13 bases in between. This CDR3 region has 14 residues.

This chain links TRBV7-2 with TRBJ2-7; D unresolved. Germline values: CDR1 SGHTA, CDR2 FQGNSA. Deletions cut 2 bases from V and 3 bases from J, with 5 bases between. This CDR3 is built from 12 residues. Here the CDR3 DNA reads TGTGCCAGCAGCTTAAGACACTACGAGCAGTACTTC. Protein sequence: CASSLRHYEQYF.

The CDR3 sequence: CASSFGLPGEQYF. The CDR3 DNA reads as TGTGCCAGCAGTTTCGGCCTCCCAGGGGAGCAGTACTTC. The chain joins TRBV27 to TRBJ2-7; possible D gene TRBD1, 5 bases. Germline V CDR1 and CDR2: MNHEY, SMNVEV (reference sequence). The germline V and J ends were trimmed by 3 bases and 7 bases, with 13 bases remaining between them. The CDR3 is made up of 13 amino acids.

The V gene is TRBV9, the J gene TRBJ2-2; 9 bases are shared with TRBD2. CDR1 and CDR2 from the germline V gene are SGDLS and YYNGEE. Losses at the gene ends were 5 bases for V and 1 base for J; bases not matched to a gene: 3. The length of the CDR3 is 15 residues. The CDR3 protein is CASSTTSGNTGELFF. The CDR3 nucleotides are TGTGCCAGCAGTACGACTAGCGGGAACACCGGGGAGCTGTTTTTT.

V usage is TRBV9 and J usage is TRBJ1-2; no reliable D call. This CDR3 is built from 18 residues. Per germline, CDR1 SGDLS and CDR2 YYNGEE. Trimming took 0 bases from V and 3 from J, leaving 21 bases between them. In DNA, the CDR3 is TGTGCCAGCAGCGTAGACCCTTCCCAACTTAGCGCCCACTATGGCTACACCTTC. This gives the protein CASSVDPSQLSAHYGYTF. Looking up the rest from reference TRBV9 and TRBJ1-2 gives the full variable domain: DSGVTQTPKHLITATGQRVTLRCSPRSGDLSVYWYQQSLDQGLQFLIQYYNGEERAKGNILERFSAQQFPDLHSELNLSSLELGDSALYFCASSVDPSQLSAHYGYTFGSGTRLTVV.

This clone was detected once. This chain connects TRBV9 to TRBJ2-7; the D gene is possibly TRBD1 (5 bases). Looked up from germline, CDR1 is SGDLS and CDR2 is YYNGEE. The CDR3 sequence is 17 residues long. V was trimmed by 3 bases and J by 0 bases, leaving 19 bases between them. This CDR3 reads CASSDESDSAFSYEQYF. As DNA, the CDR3 is TGTGCCAGCAGCGACGAGAGCGACAGCGCTTTCTCCTACGAGCAGTACTTC.